A selection of T cell receptor beta chains follows, all from one sample in a study of blood T cell repertoires in COVID-19. This table comes from immunoSEQ multiplex PCR, and its TCRdb copy is limited to in-frame clones, with some not included. Among 150,000 to 200,000 clones listed, 87% were seen once. Sequenced input: peripheral blood. All receptors come from a man younger than 35 with active or convalescent COVID-19. The CDR3 runs from the conserved cysteine through the conserved F or W. D genes are given only for firm matches. Clone size is given for some rows only: seen once, a few or many times, or a class if the clone is expanded.

V gene	D gene	J gene	clone size	CDR3 protein	CDR3 DNA
TRBV3-1/TRBV3-2	.	TRBJ1-1	few	CASSQRTEAFF	TGTGCCAGCAGCCAGCGGACAGAAGCTTTCTTT
TRBV5-6	.	TRBJ2-7	.	CASSLGWTVGEQYF	TGTGCCAGCAGCTTGGGTTGGACAGTAGGCGAGCAGTACTTC
TRBV2	TRBD1	TRBJ1-2	.	CASAGTGGPNYGYTF	TGTGCCAGCGCCGGGACAGGGGGCCCTAACTATGGCTACACCTTC
TRBV2	.	TRBJ1-2	.	CASRRATANYGYTF	TGTGCCAGCCGGAGGGCGACAGCTAACTATGGCTACACCTTC
TRBV2	.	TRBJ2-2	.	CATSIETTGELFF	TGTGCCACCTCTATCGAGACTACCGGGGAGCTGTTTTTT
TRBV12-3/TRBV12-4	.	TRBJ1-5	.	CASSPGVYQPQHF	TGTGCCAGCAGCCCCGGTGTCTACCAGCCCCAGCATTTT
TRBV24-1	TRBD1	TRBJ1-2	.	CATSPAGQGYYGYTF	TGTGCCACCAGCCCCGCGGGACAGGGGTACTATGGCTACACCTTC
TRBV21-1	.	TRBJ2-2	once	CASSSPGNTGELFF	TGTGCCAGCAGCTCCCCGGGAAACACCGGGGAGCTGTTTTTT
TRBV10-3	.	TRBJ2-5	.	CAISGNRVQYF	TGTGCCATCAGTGGAAACAGGGTCCAGTACTTC
TRBV4-1	.	TRBJ2-7	.	CASSQAPRDYEQYF	TGCGCCAGCAGCCAAGCTCCCCGGGACTACGAGCAGTACTTC
TRBV4-2	TRBD1	TRBJ2-7	few	CASSPKVAGTGAGEQYF	TGTGCCAGCAGCCCGAAGGTAGCCGGGACAGGGGCGGGCGAGCAGTACTTC
TRBV6-5	.	TRBJ1-5	.	CASRSQSNQPQHF	TGTGCCAGCAGATCACAGTCGAATCAGCCCCAGCATTTT
TRBV10-3	.	TRBJ2-1	.	CAISEADSPYNEQFF	TGTGCCATCAGTGAGGCGGACAGCCCTTACAATGAGCAGTTCTTC
TRBV6-5	TRBD2	TRBJ2-7	.	CASSYASFGEGYEQYF	TGTGCCAGCAGTTACGCCTCCTTTGGGGAGGGCTACGAGCAGTACTTC
TRBV5-8	.	TRBJ2-6	.	CASNRPGANVLTF	TGTGCCAGCAACAGGCCTGGGGCCAACGTCCTGACTTTC
TRBV14	.	TRBJ1-1	few	CASSQVRNTEAFF	TGTGCCAGCAGCCAAGTCAGGAACACTGAAGCTTTCTTT
TRBV28	.	TRBJ2-4	.	CASSLDTLGENIQYF	TGTGCCAGCAGTTTAGACACCCTAGGGGAAAACATTCAGTACTTC
TRBV4-1	TRBD1	TRBJ2-2	.	CASSQGIRDSDTGELFF	TGCGCCAGCAGCCAAGGGATCCGGGACAGCGACACCGGGGAGCTGTTTTTT
TRBV20-1	.	TRBJ1-2	.	CSARQLFYTF	TGCAGTGCTAGGCAACTGTTTTACACCTTC
TRBV10-3	.	TRBJ1-2	.	CAISEEGRDGYTF	TGTGCCATCAGTGAGGAGGGGAGGGATGGCTACACCTTC
TRBV18	TRBD1	TRBJ1-6	.	CASSLDRGPPLHF	TGTGCCAGCTCACTCGACAGGGGTCCACCCCTCCACTTT
TRBV24-1	TRBD2	TRBJ2-3	.	CATSDFTGGGDTQYF	TGTGCCACCAGTGATTTCACGGGGGGAGGAGATACGCAGTATTTT
TRBV24-1	TRBD1	TRBJ1-2	.	CATSDHPQGAGNYGYTF	TGTGCCACCAGTGACCACCCACAGGGGGCGGGGAACTATGGCTACACCTTC
TRBV28	.	TRBJ1-2	.	CASSFWTTNYGYTF	TGTGCCAGCAGTTTTTGGACAACTAACTATGGCTACACCTTC
TRBV6-6	TRBD2	TRBJ2-1	few	CASSYWDLRGDNEQFF	TGTGCCAGCAGTTACTGGGACTTGCGGGGGGACAATGAGCAGTTCTTC
TRBV4-1	.	TRBJ1-5	.	CASSVWGGGNQPQHF	TGCGCCAGCAGCGTGTGGGGCGGGGGCAATCAGCCCCAGCATTTT
TRBV10-1	.	TRBJ1-5	.	CASSGGGNQPQHF	TGCGCCAGCAGTGGGGGGGGCAATCAGCCCCAGCATTTT
TRBV5-1	.	TRBJ1-4	.	CASSLQENEKLFF	TGCGCCAGCAGCTTGCAGGAAAATGAAAAACTGTTTTTT
TRBV28	.	TRBJ1-1	.	CASSYPLVSSQSDTEAFF	TGTGCCAGCAGTTACCCACTAGTCTCTTCCCAAAGCGACACTGAAGCTTTCTTT
TRBV5-1	TRBD2	TRBJ2-2	.	CASQTSGVLGELFF	TGCGCCAGCCAGACTAGCGGGGTTCTAGGGGAGCTGTTTTTT
TRBV3-1/TRBV3-2	TRBD1	TRBJ1-2	few	CASSQATLRDSSHGYTF	TGTGCCAGCAGCCAAGCGACTCTCCGGGACAGTTCGCATGGCTACACCTTC
TRBV27	TRBD1	TRBJ1-5	.	CASSLGPGGWGNQPQHF	TGTGCCAGCAGTTTAGGCCCAGGGGGCTGGGGCAATCAGCCCCAGCATTTT
TRBV24-1	.	TRBJ2-7	.	CATHGVAVGHSYEQYF	TGTGCCACCCATGGAGTGGCGGTGGGGCACTCCTACGAGCAGTACTTC
TRBV15	.	TRBJ1-2	.	CATSPTRQAGYTF	TGTGCCACCAGCCCAACTCGACAAGCTGGCTACACCTTC
TRBV10-3	TRBD2	TRBJ2-5	.	CATERTSGDQETQYF	TGTGCCACCGAGCGGACTAGCGGAGACCAAGAGACCCAGTACTTC
TRBV3-1/TRBV3-2	.	TRBJ2-1	.	CASSQGRLYNEQFF	TGTGCCAGCAGCCAAGGGCGACTCTACAATGAGCAGTTCTTC
TRBV6-5	.	TRBJ1-2	.	CASSYSRATNYGYTF	TGTGCCAGCAGTTACTCGAGGGCTACTAACTATGGCTACACCTTC
TRBV28	.	TRBJ1-4	.	CASTDGDSLSNEKLFF	TGTGCCAGCACCGACGGTGACAGCTTAAGTAATGAAAAACTGTTTTTT
TRBV29-1	TRBD2	TRBJ2-2	.	CSVPGLAGEGNTGELFF	TGCAGCGTCCCGGGACTAGCGGGGGAGGGGAACACCGGGGAGCTGTTTTTT
TRBV19	.	TRBJ2-3	few	CASSLGDSSTDTQYF	TGTGCCAGTTCCCTAGGGGATTCTAGCACAGATACGCAGTATTTT
TRBV6-5	.	TRBJ1-6	.	CASNQGGSPLHF	TGTGCCAGCAACCAGGGTGGCTCACCCCTCCACTTT
TRBV29-1	.	TRBJ1-1	once	CSVKGRPSDTEAFF	TGCAGCGTTAAGGGGCGGCCCTCGGACACTGAAGCTTTCTTT
TRBV21-1	.	TRBJ1-3	.	CASRTTTGPSSCNF	TGTGCCAGCAGGACCACGACAGGACCCAGTTCCTGCAATTTT
TRBV16	TRBD2	TRBJ2-1	.	CASSQGLAYNEQFF	TGTGCCAGCAGCCAGGGACTAGCCTACAATGAGCAGTTCTTC
TRBV29-1	TRBD1	TRBJ1-1	.	CSAAPRTGGSEAFF	TGCAGCGCCGCCCCACGGACAGGGGGATCTGAAGCTTTCTTT
TRBV10-3	TRBD1	TRBJ2-5	.	CAIATGEETQYF	TGTGCCATCGCGACAGGGGAAGAGACCCAGTACTTC
TRBV9	TRBD2	TRBJ2-3	once	CASSVDLAGETDTQYF	TGTGCCAGCAGCGTAGATCTAGCGGGGGAGACAGATACGCAGTATTTT